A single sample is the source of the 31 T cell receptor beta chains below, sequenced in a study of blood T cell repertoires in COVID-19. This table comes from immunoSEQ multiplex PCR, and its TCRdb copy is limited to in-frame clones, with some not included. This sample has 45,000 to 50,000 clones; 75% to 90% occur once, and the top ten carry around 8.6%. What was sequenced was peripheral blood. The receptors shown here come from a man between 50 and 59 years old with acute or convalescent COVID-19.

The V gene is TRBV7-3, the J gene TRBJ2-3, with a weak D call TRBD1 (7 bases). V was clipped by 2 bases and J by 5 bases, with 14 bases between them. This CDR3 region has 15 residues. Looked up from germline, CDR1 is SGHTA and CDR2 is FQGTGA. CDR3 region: CASSLQGGLGDTQYF. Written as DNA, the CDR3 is TGTGCCAGCAGCTTACAGGGGGGCCTCGGAGATACGCAGTATTTT. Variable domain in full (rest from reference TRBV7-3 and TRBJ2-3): GAGVSQTPSNKVTEKGKYVELRCDPISGHTALYWYRQSLGQGPEFLIYFQGTGAADDSGLPNDRFFAVRPEGSVSTLKIQRTERGDSAVYLCASSLQGGLGDTQYFGPGTRLTVL.

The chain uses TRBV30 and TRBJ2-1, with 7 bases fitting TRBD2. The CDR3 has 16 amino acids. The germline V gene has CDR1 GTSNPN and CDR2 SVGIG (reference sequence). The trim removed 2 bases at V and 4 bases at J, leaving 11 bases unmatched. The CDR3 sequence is CAWSKGASGLYNEQFF. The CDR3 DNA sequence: TGTGCCTGGAGTAAAGGGGCTAGCGGACTTTACAATGAGCAGTTCTTC.

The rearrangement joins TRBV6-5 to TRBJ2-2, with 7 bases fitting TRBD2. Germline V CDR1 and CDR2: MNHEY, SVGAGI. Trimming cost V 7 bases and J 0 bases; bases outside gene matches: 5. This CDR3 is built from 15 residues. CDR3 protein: CASKKGLANTGELFF. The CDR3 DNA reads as TGTGCCAGCAAAAAAGGACTAGCGAACACCGGGGAGCTGTTTTTT.

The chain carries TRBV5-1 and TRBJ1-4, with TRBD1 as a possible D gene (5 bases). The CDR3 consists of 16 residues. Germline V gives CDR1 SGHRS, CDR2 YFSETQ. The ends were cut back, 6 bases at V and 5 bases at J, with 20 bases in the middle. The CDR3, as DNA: TGCGCCAGCAAACCAAGCGGGGGGACTGCGAATGAAAAACTGTTTTTT. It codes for CASKPSGGTANEKLFF.

The CDR3 protein is CASSQAGEETQYF. The CDR3 nucleotides are TGCGCCAGCAGCCAAGCGGGAGAGGAGACCCAGTACTTC. The V gene is TRBV4-3, the J gene TRBJ2-5; D is possibly TRBD2 (6 bases). V was trimmed by 1 base and J by 5 bases, leaving 8 bases between them. The CDR3 runs 13 residues. Germline assignment: CDR1 LGHNA and CDR2 YSLEER.

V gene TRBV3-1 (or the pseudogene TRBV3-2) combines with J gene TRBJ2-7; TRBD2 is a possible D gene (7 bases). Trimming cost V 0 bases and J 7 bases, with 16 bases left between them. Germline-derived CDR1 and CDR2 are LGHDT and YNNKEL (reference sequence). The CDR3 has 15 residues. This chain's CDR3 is CASSQDLGGRWEQYF. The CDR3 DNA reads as TGTGCCAGCAGCCAAGATCTCGGGGGGCGCTGGGAGCAGTACTTC.

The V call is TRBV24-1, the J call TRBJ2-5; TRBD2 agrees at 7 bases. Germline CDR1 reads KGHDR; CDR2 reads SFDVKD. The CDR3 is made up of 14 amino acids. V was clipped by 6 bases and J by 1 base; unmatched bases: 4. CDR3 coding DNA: TGTGCCACCAGTTCTAGCGGATCCCAAGAGACCCAGTACTTC. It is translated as CATSSSGSQETQYF.

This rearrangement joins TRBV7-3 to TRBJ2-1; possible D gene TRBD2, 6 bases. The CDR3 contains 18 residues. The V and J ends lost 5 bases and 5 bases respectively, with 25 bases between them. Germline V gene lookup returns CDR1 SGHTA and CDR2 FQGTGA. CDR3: CASSRNSARGGGDNEQFF. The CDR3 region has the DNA TGTGCCAGCAGCCGTAACTCAGCTCGGGGAGGCGGCGACAATGAGCAGTTCTTC.

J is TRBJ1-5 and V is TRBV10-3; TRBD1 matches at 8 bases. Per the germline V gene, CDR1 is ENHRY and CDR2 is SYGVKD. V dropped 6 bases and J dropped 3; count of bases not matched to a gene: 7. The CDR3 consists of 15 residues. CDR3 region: CAISAGQAPNQPQHF. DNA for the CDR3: TGTGCCATCAGCGCGGGACAGGCCCCCAATCAGCCCCAGCATTTT.

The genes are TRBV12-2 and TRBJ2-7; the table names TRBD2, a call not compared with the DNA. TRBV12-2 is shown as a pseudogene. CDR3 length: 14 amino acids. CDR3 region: CASRLGRGPYEQYF. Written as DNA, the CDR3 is TGTGCAAGTCGCTTAGGGCGGGGCCCTTACGAGCAGTACTTC.

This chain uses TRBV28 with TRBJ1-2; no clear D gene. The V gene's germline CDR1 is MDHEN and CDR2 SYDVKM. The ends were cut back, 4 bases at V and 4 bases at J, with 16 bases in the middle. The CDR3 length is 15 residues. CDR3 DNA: TGTGCCAGCAGTTATCCCCTCAGTTCCCCCTATGGCTACACCTTC. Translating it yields CASSYPLSSPYGYTF.

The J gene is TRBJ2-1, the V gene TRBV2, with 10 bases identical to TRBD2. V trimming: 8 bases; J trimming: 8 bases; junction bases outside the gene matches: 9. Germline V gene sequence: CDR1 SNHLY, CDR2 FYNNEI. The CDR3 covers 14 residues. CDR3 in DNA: TGTGCCAGCGGCATAACTAGCGGGGTCGATGAGCAGTTCTTC. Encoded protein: CASGITSGVDEQFF.

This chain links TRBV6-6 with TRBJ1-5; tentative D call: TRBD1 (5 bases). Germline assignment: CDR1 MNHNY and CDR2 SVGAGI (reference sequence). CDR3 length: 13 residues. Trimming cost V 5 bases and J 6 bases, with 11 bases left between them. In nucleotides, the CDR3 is TGTGCCAGCAGTCCCTCGGGGGGTCAGCCCCAGCATTTT. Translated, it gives CASSPSGGQPQHF.

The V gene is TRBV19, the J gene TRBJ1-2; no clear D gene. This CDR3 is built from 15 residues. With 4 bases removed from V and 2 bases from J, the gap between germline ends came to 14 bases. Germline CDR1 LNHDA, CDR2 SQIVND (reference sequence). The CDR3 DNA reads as TGTGCCAGTAGTACCCAAGTCGTAGCAAACTATGGCTACACCTTC. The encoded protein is CASSTQVVANYGYTF. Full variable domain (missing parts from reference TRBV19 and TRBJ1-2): DGGITQSPKYLFRKEGQNVTLSCEQNLNHDAMYWYRQDPGQGLRLIYYSQIVNDFQKGDIAEGYSVSREKKESFPLTVTSAQKNPTAFYLCASSTQVVANYGYTFGSGTRLTVV.

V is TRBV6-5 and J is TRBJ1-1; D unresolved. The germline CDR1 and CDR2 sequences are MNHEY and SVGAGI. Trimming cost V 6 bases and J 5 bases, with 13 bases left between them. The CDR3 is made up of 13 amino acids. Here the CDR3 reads CASRDQSGTEAFF. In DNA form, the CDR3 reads TGTGCCAGCAGGGATCAGTCGGGGACTGAAGCTTTCTTT.

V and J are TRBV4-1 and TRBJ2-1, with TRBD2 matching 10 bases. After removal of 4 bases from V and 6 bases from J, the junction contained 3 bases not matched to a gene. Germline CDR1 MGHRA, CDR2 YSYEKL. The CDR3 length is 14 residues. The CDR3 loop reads CASSRTSGSNEQFF. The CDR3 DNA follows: TGCGCCAGCAGCCGGACTAGCGGTTCCAATGAGCAGTTCTTC.

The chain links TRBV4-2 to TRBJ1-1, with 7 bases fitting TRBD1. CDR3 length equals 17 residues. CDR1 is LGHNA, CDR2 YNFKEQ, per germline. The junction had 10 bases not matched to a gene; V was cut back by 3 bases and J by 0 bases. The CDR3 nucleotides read TGTGCCAGCAGCCAGTCCCCGGGACAGAGCATGAACACTGAAGCTTTCTTT. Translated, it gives CASSQSPGQSMNTEAFF.

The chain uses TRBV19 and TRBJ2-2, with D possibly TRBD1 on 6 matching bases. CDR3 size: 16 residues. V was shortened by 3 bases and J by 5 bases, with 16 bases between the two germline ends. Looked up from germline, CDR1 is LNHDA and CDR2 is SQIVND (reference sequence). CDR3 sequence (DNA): TGTGCCAGTAGTATGGGTGGGGTCAGGGGAACCGGGGAGCTGTTTTTT. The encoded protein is CASSMGGVRGTGELFF.

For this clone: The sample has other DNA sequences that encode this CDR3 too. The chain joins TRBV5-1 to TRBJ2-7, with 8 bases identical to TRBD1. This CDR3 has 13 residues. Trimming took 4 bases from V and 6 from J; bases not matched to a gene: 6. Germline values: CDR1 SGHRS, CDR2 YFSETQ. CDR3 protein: CASSVGQGGEQYF. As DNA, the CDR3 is TGCGCCAGCAGCGTTGGACAGGGCGGCGAGCAGTACTTC.

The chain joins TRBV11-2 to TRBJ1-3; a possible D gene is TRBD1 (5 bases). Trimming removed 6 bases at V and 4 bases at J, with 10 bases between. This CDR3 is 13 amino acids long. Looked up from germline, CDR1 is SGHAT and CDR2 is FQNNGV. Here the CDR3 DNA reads TGTGCCAGCAGTTCAGGGTTAGGAAACACCATATATTTT. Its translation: CASSSGLGNTIYF. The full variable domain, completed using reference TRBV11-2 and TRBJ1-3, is EAGVAQSPRYKIIEKRQSVAFWCNPISGHATLYWYQQILGQGPKLLIQFQNNGVVDDSQLPKDRFSAERLKGVDSTLKIQPAKLEDSAVYLCASSSGLGNTIYFGEGSWLTVV.

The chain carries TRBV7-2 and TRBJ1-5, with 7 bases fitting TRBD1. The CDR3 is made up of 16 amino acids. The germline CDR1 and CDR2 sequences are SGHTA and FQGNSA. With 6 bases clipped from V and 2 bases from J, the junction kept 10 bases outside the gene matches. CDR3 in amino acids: CASSTTGAPGNQPQHF. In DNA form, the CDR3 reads TGTGCCAGCAGTACCACAGGGGCGCCGGGCAATCAGCCCCAGCATTTT.

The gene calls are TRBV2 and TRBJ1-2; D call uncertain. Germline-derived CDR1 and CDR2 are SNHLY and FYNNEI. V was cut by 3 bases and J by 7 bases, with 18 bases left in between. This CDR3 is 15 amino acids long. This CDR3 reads CASSEGPGRRAGYTF. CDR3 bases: TGTGCCAGCAGTGAGGGCCCGGGAAGGAGGGCTGGCTACACCTTC.

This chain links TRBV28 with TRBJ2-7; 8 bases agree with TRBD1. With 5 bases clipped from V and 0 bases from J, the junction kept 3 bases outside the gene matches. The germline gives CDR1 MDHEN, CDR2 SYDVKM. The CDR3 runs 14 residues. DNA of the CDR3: TGTGCCAGCAGTGGTACAGGGGGCTCCTACGAGCAGTACTTC. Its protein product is CASSGTGGSYEQYF.

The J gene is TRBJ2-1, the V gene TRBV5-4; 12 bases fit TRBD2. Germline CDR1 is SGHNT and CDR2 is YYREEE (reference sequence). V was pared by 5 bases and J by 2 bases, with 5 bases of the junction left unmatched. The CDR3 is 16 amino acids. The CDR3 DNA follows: TGTGCCAGCAGAGATGCTAGCGGGGGGGCCTACAATGAGCAGTTCTTC. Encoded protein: CASRDASGGAYNEQFF.

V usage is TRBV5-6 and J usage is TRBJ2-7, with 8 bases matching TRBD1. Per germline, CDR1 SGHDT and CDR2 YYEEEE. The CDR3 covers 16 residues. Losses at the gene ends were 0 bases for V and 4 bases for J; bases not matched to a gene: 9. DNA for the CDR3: TGTGCCAGCAGCTTGGTTTTGGGGACAGGAGTTTACGAGCAGTACTTC. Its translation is CASSLVLGTGVYEQYF.

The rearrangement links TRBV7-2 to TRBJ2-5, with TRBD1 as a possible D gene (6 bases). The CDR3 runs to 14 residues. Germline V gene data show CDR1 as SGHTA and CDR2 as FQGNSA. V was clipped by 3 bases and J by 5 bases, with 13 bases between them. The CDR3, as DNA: TGTGCCAGCAGCTTCCTACAGGGTGGGGAGACCCAGTACTTC. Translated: CASSFLQGGETQYF.

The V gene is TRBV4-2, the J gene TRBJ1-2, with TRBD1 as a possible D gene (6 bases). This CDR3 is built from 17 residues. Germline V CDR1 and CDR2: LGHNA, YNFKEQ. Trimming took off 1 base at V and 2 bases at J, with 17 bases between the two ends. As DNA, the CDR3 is TGTGCCAGCAGCCAAGCCCTAAACACGGACAGCAACTATGGCTACACCTTC. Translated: CASSQALNTDSNYGYTF.

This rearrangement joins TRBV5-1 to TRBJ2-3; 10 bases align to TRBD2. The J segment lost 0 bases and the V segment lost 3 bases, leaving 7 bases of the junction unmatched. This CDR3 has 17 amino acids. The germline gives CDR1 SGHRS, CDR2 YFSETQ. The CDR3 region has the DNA TGCGCCAGCAGCTGGCCAGTAGCGGGGGGTAGCACAGATACGCAGTATTTT. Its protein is CASSWPVAGGSTDTQYF.

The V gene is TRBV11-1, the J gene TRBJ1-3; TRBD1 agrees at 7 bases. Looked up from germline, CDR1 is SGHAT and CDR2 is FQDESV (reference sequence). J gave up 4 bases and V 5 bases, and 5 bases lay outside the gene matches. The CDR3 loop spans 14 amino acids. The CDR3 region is CASSLTGDGNTIYF. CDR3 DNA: TGTGCCAGCAGCCTAACAGGGGACGGAAACACCATATATTTT.

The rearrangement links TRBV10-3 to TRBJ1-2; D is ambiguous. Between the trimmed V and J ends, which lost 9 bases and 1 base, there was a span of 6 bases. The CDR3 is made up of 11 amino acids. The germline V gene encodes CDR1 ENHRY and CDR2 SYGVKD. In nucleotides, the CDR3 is TGTGCCATGCAGGATAACTATGGCTACACCTTC. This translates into CAMQDNYGYTF.

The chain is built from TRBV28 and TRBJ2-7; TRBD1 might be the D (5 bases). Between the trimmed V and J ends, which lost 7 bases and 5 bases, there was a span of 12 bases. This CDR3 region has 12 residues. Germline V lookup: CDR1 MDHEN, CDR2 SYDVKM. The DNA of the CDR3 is TGTGCCAGCATTGGGGCTTCGAACGAGCAGTACTTC. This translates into CASIGASNEQYF.